This T cell receptor (beta chain) was documented in a study of T cells expressing NK-cell markers. Study-wide findings and caveats: Unclear, still, was the HCMV specificity of the expanded NKG2C+ T cell clones.

TCRdb reprocessed the 5' RACE reads, keeping one entry per CDR3 protein, no DNA. The sample's table shows about 460,000 distinct CDR3 sequences. This CDR3 spans 14 amino acids. CDR1 and CDR2 (germline): SNHLY, FYNNEI. Details on this clonotype: Its specificity is unknown.

This receptor was obtained from a woman aged 45-65 years in good health. The rearrangement links TRBV2 to TRBJ2-7; TCRdb lists TRBD1, though no DNA is available to test this call. The sequenced sample was blood T cells: a sorted CD56 or NKG2C T cell subset, CD4+ or CD8+ T cells, or bulk PBMC T cells (not recorded which). The CDR3 is CASRRTGVMYEQYF.